This T cell receptor (beta chain) appears in the sequencing data of a study of neurological immune-mediated disorders. This clonotype was found many times. Synthesis of cDNA was accomplished via 5'RACE employing 10-nucleotide random UMIs. MiXCR, applied by TCRdb to the 5' RACE reads, yields one record per CDR3 protein. The table records roughly 75,000 distinct CDR3 sequences, about 13% of them present only once. Time point of the sample: longitudinal time-point 1 (baseline). Unsorted libraries used 2 million PBMCs kept at -80 degrees C. With 10 bases clipped from V and 1 base from J, the junction kept 3 bases outside the gene matches. The CDR3 spans 13 residues. Germline lookup yields CDR1 SEHNR and CDR2 FQNEAQ (reference sequence).

The chain has TRBV7-9 and TRBJ2-2, with 7 nucleotides matching TRBD1. The specimen sequenced was PBMCs. The origin of this receptor is a female donor with HTLV-1-associated myelopathy (HAM/TSP). The CDR3 DNA reads TGTGCCACCCCAGGGGGGAACACCGGGGAGCTGTTTTTT. It specifies CATPGGNTGELFF. Together with reference TRBV7-9 and TRBJ2-2, the CDR3 gives the full variable domain: DTGVSQNPRHKITKRGQNVTFRCDPISEHNRLYWYRQTLGQGPEFLTYFQNEAQLEKSRLLSDRFSAERPKGSFSTLEIQRTEQGDSAMYLCATPGGNTGELFFGEGSRLTVL.